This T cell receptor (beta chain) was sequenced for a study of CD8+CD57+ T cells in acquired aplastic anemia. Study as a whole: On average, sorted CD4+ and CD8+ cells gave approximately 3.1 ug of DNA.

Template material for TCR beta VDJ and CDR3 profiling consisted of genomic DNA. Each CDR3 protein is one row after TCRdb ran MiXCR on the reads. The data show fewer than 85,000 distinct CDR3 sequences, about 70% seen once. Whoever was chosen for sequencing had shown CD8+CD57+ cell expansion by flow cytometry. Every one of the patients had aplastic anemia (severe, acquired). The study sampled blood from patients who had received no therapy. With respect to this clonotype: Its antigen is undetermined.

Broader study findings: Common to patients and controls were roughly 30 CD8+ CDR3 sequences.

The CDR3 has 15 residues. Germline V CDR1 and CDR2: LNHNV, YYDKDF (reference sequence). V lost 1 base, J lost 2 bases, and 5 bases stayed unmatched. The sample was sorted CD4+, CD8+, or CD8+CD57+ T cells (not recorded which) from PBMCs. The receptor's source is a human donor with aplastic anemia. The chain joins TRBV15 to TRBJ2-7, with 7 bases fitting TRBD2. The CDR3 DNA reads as TGTGCCACCAGCAGAGTCACTAGCGCGACCTACGAGCAGTACTTC. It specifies CATSRVTSATYEQYF. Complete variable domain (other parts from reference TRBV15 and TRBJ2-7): DAMVIQNPRYQVTQFGKPVTLSCSQTLNHNVMYWYQQKSSQAPKLLFHYYDKDFNNEADTPDNFQSRRPNTSFCFLDIRSPGLGDTAMYLCATSRVTSATYEQYFGPGTRLTVT.